This is a list of T cell receptor beta chains from one sample in a study of blood T cell repertoires in COVID-19. The protocol was immunoSEQ multiplex PCR, while the TCRdb copy is restricted to in-frame clones and leaves out a portion. The sample contains over 120,000 clones, around 79% of which appear only once. Sequencing input: peripheral blood. These receptors all stem from a woman in her sixties or seventies with COVID-19, enrolled during active disease. Each CDR3 is given with its conserved first and last residue. The D gene is left open where the match is weak. Clone size is shown for a subset of rows, as once, few, many or a class of expanded clone.

V gene	D gene	clone size	J gene	CDR3 protein	CDR3 DNA
TRBV19	.	.	TRBJ1-1	CASSRGQLMNTEAFF	TGTGCCAGTAGTAGGGGACAACTTATGAACACTGAAGCTTTCTTT
TRBV30	TRBD1	.	TRBJ1-2	CAWSTPGQGSNYGYTF	TGTGCCTGGAGTACACCGGGACAGGGGAGTAACTATGGCTACACCTTC
TRBV11-2	.	.	TRBJ1-1	CASSFGGTEAFF	TGTGCCAGCAGCTTTGGCGGCACTGAAGCTTTCTTT
TRBV27	.	.	TRBJ1-3	CASSLGGFGNTIYF	TGTGCCAGCAGCCTAGGGGGTTTTGGAAACACCATATATTTT
TRBV27	.	once	TRBJ1-1	CASSPRTANTEAFF	TGTGCCAGCAGTCCACGGACAGCGAACACTGAAGCTTTCTTT
TRBV6-6	.	.	TRBJ1-4	CASRKEGEKLFF	TGTGCCAGCAGAAAAGAGGGTGAAAAACTGTTTTTT
TRBV7-2	TRBD1	.	TRBJ2-7	CASSYRPGQDPEQYF	TGTGCCAGCAGCTATCGTCCGGGACAGGACCCCGAGCAGTACTTC
TRBV6-5	.	once	TRBJ1-2	CATRTPTPGGGYTF	TGTGCCACAAGAACCCCAACCCCAGGTGGTGGCTACACCTTC
TRBV28	.	.	TRBJ1-2	CASSWQNGYTF	TGTGCCAGCAGTTGGCAGAATGGCTACACCTTC
TRBV5-1	.	.	TRBJ1-3	CASSLDNISGNTIYF	TGCGCCAGCAGCTTGGATAATATCTCTGGAAACACCATATATTTT
TRBV5-1	TRBD2	.	TRBJ2-3	CASSLWTSGADTQYF	TGCGCCAGCAGCTTGTGGACTAGCGGAGCAGATACGCAGTATTTT
TRBV5-4	TRBD1	.	TRBJ1-2	CASSWRTGGYGYTF	TGTGCCAGCAGCTGGAGGACAGGGGGCTATGGCTACACCTTC
TRBV5-5	.	.	TRBJ1-1	CASSLDPLQQNTEAFF	TGTGCCAGCAGCTTGGATCCCTTACAGCAGAACACTGAAGCTTTCTTT
TRBV5-4	TRBD1	.	TRBJ2-2	CASSLGTGANTGELFF	TGTGCCAGCAGCTTGGGGACAGGAGCGAACACCGGGGAGCTGTTTTTT
TRBV5-4	TRBD1	.	TRBJ1-1	CASSGGTAYAFF	TGTGCCAGCAGCGGCGGGACAGCCTACGCTTTCTTT
TRBV3-1/TRBV3-2	TRBD1	.	TRBJ2-2	CASSRQGDGELFF	TGTGCCAGCAGCCGGCAGGGGGACGGGGAGCTGTTTTTT
TRBV10-3	TRBD1	few	TRBJ1-6	CAINSQGSSYNSPLHF	TGTGCCATCAACTCACAGGGGAGCTCCTATAATTCACCCCTCCACTTT
TRBV7-2	TRBD2	.	TRBJ2-7	CASSPAAGLAGEQYF	TGTGCCAGCAGCCCAGCTGCGGGACTAGCGGGCGAGCAGTACTTC
TRBV7-2	.	.	TRBJ1-4	CASSTHRESSLFF	TGTGCCAGCAGCACCCACCGGGAGAGTTCCCTGTTTTTT
TRBV2	.	.	TRBJ2-7	CASTMGEDYEQYF	TGTGCCAGTACGATGGGAGAAGACTACGAGCAGTACTTC
TRBV2	TRBD1	.	TRBJ1-1	CASSEYTQGTEAFF	TGTGCCAGCAGTGAATACACACAGGGGACTGAAGCTTTCTTT
TRBV10-3	TRBD2	.	TRBJ2-7	CAISESMRGIDEQYF	TGTGCCATCAGTGAGTCGATGCGGGGGATCGACGAGCAGTACTTC
TRBV12-3/TRBV12-4	TRBD2	.	TRBJ2-7	CASSIAGEYEQYF	TGTGCCAGCAGCATAGCGGGGGAGTACGAGCAGTACTTC
TRBV5-4	.	.	TRBJ2-7	CASSHWDGGEQYF	TGTGCCAGCAGCCATTGGGACGGAGGGGAGCAGTACTTC
TRBV5-4	.	once	TRBJ1-6	CASSVSQGYGNSPLHF	TGTGCCAGCAGCGTGTCACAGGGATATGGGAATTCACCCCTCCACTTT
TRBV2	.	.	TRBJ2-3	CASSEAQRGTQYF	TGTGCCAGCAGTGAAGCGCAGAGGGGGACGCAGTATTTT
TRBV4-1	TRBD1	.	TRBJ1-5	CASSQGAGGQPQHF	TGCGCCAGCAGCCAAGGAGCAGGGGGGCAGCCCCAGCATTTT
TRBV7-9	.	.	TRBJ1-1	CASSLTGRSTEAFF	TGTGCCAGCAGCTTAACAGGACGGAGCACTGAAGCTTTCTTT
TRBV19	TRBD1	.	TRBJ1-5	CASSIGPGQGLSNQPQHF	TGTGCCAGTAGTATTGGTCCAGGACAGGGACTTAGCAATCAGCCCCAGCATTTT
TRBV6-5	TRBD1	.	TRBJ1-6	CASNTGGNSPLHF	TGTGCCAGCAATACAGGGGGTAATTCACCCCTCCACTTT
TRBV7-9	.	many	TRBJ2-1	CASSLSAGWSEQFF	TGTGCCAGCAGCTTATCGGCAGGGTGGAGTGAGCAGTTCTTC
TRBV7-9	TRBD1	.	TRBJ1-6	CASSRGGDSSSPLHF	TGTGCCAGCAGCCGGGGGGGGGACAGCAGTTCACCCCTCCACTTT
TRBV11-2	TRBD1	.	TRBJ2-1	CASSLYQGAGEQFF	TGTGCCAGCAGCTTATACCAGGGGGCAGGTGAGCAGTTCTTC
TRBV6-5	TRBD1	.	TRBJ2-7	CASSQGQGREQYF	TGTGCCAGCAGTCAGGGACAGGGCCGGGAGCAGTACTTC
TRBV12-3/TRBV12-4	.	once	TRBJ2-3	CASSLGEADTQYF	TGTGCCAGCAGTTTAGGGGAGGCAGATACGCAGTATTTT
TRBV10-3	.	.	TRBJ1-4	CAISDRGGEEKLFF	TGTGCCATCAGTGATCGGGGGGGCGAGGAAAAACTGTTTTTT
TRBV9	.	.	TRBJ2-3	CASSGDPGGRGDTQYF	TGTGCCAGCAGCGGGGACCCCGGGGGGCGAGGAGATACGCAGTATTTT
TRBV6-5	.	.	TRBJ1-2	CASSPGQGYGGYTF	TGTGCCAGCAGCCCAGGGCAGGGCTACGGAGGCTACACCTTC
TRBV19	.	few	TRBJ2-4	CATQGGTKNIQYF	TGTGCCACACAAGGGGGAACCAAAAACATTCAGTACTTC
TRBV2	.	.	TRBJ1-2	CASGEDRGALGYTF	TGTGCCAGCGGGGAGGATCGAGGGGCGCTTGGCTACACCTTC
TRBV24-1	.	.	TRBJ2-6	CATSDGQLEGANVLTF	TGTGCCACCAGTGACGGTCAACTCGAGGGGGCCAACGTCCTGACTTTC
TRBV9	TRBD2	.	TRBJ2-2	CASSTSLISSGRTNTGELFF	TGTGCCAGCAGCACGAGCCTTATTTCTAGCGGGAGAACGAACACCGGGGAGCTGTTTTTT
TRBV13	.	.	TRBJ1-1	CASSLSRGALMNTEAFF	TGTGCCAGCAGCTTAAGTAGGGGTGCACTTATGAACACTGAAGCTTTCTTT
TRBV9	TRBD1	once	TRBJ1-6	CASSLGQGDSPLHF	TGTGCCAGCAGCCTAGGACAGGGAGATTCACCCCTCCACTTT
TRBV5-6	TRBD1	once	TRBJ2-7	CASSVGQGAAEQYF	TGTGCCAGCAGCGTCGGACAGGGGGCCGCCGAGCAGTACTTC
TRBV19	TRBD1	.	TRBJ2-7	CASSTTGGYEQYF	TGTGCCAGTAGTACGACAGGGGGCTACGAGCAGTACTTC
TRBV25-1	.	few	TRBJ1-6	CASSDRVNSPLHF	TGTGCCAGCAGTGACCGGGTTAATTCACCCCTCCACTTT
TRBV7-2	.	.	TRBJ1-1	CASRPRDTTGAFF	TGTGCCAGCAGACCCCGGGACACCACGGGAGCTTTCTTT
TRBV7-3	.	few	TRBJ2-2	CASSLYGTGELFF	TGTGCCAGCAGCTTATACGGCACCGGGGAGCTGTTTTTT
TRBV30	.	.	TRBJ1-1	CAWSAGQLTEAFF	TGTGCCTGGAGTGCCGGACAGCTCACTGAAGCTTTCTTT
TRBV2	.	.	TRBJ1-1	CASSPGVANTEAFF	TGTGCCAGCAGTCCCGGGGTAGCGAACACTGAAGCTTTCTTT
TRBV12-3/TRBV12-4	TRBD2	.	TRBJ2-1	CASSLSGKQFF	TGTGCCAGCAGTCTAAGCGGGAAGCAGTTCTTC
TRBV28	.	.	TRBJ2-7	CASGHLREQYF	TGTGCCAGTGGACATCTTCGGGAGCAGTACTTC
TRBV6-5	TRBD1	.	TRBJ1-1	CASSSVDRKTEAFF	TGTGCCAGCAGTTCCGTGGACAGGAAAACTGAAGCTTTCTTT
TRBV4-1	.	.	TRBJ2-2	CASSPTPDSPGESLFF	TGCGCCAGCAGCCCTACACCGGACAGCCCAGGGGAGAGTCTGTTTTTT
TRBV14	.	.	TRBJ1-2	CASSHGQNYGYTF	TGTGCCAGCAGCCACGGACAGAACTATGGCTACACCTTC
TRBV20-1	TRBD2	few	TRBJ2-1	CSASLAGAVYNEQFF	TGCAGTGCTAGTTTAGCGGGGGCCGTCTACAATGAGCAGTTCTTC
TRBV5-1	TRBD1	.	TRBJ1-1	CASSGQGQQVEAFF	TGCGCCAGCAGCGGCCAGGGACAGCAAGTTGAAGCTTTCTTT
TRBV29-1	.	.	TRBJ1-1	CSVEGSRGAQGRTEAFF	TGCAGCGTTGAAGGTAGCCGGGGGGCTCAGGGGCGGACTGAAGCTTTCTTT
TRBV2	TRBD1	.	TRBJ2-1	CASSDGQGTYNEQFF	TGTGCCAGCAGTGACGGACAGGGGACCTACAATGAGCAGTTCTTC